Reported below is one T cell receptor (beta chain). The antigen remains undetermined. This sample stems from a study of shared clonotypes between healthy human individuals. Study findings and constraints: Generation probability values for non-shared clonotypes were lower than those for clonotypes shared by all four donors. The sole specimen, blood, was sampled, and tissue repertoires likely differ.

Some 30,000 T cell genomes, or approximately 200 ng DNA, went into the sorted-subset replicate PCRs. Per the authors' pipeline: Because ImmunoSEQ provided only junction sequences with no quality scores, the filtering differed. Assay used: immunoSEQ multiplex PCR; TCRdb lists only in-frame clones, some missing. V, J and clone size reflect that table, while D and trimming were determined from the DNA. This table holds 780,000 or so clones, 55% to 75% found once. This clonotype originated in a woman aged 25-40 years in good health. The material sequenced was memory CD4+ T cells sorted from blood. The subset was: CD45RA-negative fraction.

CDR3 loop: CASSGTSGREDTQYF. In DNA, the CDR3 is TGTGCCAGCTCAGGAACTAGCGGGAGGGAAGATACGCAGTATTTT. The chain is built from TRBV18 and TRBJ2-3, with 13 positions matching TRBD2. Per germline, CDR1 KGHSH and CDR2 LQKENI. The CDR3 is made up of 15 amino acids. V gave up 5 bases and J gave up 5 bases; unmatched junction bases: 4.